The present T cell receptor (beta chain) was sequenced within a study of T cell repertoires in aging, cancer and after chemotherapy. As to this clonotype: Its antigen is unidentified.

The germline gives CDR1 SGHAT, CDR2 FQNNGV. Trimming stripped 6 bases from V and 9 bases from J, with 21 bases between. The CDR3 runs to 15 residues. The template was genomic DNA from peripheral blood, not RNA. A mixed TRB-A/B primer pool amplified rearranged TRB by multiplex touch-down PCR. MiXCR, applied by TCRdb to the multiplex PCR reads, yields one record per CDR3 protein. The sample contains 3,500 to 5,000 distinct CDR3 sequences, around 26% of which appear only once. Study results and limitations: Rebound thymic output was suggested by rising median generation probability during chemotherapy in each cancer cohort.

This receptor was obtained from a human donor with a blood cancer. The rearrangement links TRBV11-2 to TRBJ2-1, with TRBD2 as a possible D gene (7 bases). The material sequenced was blood. The CDR3 DNA is TGTGCCAGCAGACTAGCCCCTGGGGGGGCCGTTGAGCAGTTCTTC. This encodes CASRLAPGGAVEQFF.